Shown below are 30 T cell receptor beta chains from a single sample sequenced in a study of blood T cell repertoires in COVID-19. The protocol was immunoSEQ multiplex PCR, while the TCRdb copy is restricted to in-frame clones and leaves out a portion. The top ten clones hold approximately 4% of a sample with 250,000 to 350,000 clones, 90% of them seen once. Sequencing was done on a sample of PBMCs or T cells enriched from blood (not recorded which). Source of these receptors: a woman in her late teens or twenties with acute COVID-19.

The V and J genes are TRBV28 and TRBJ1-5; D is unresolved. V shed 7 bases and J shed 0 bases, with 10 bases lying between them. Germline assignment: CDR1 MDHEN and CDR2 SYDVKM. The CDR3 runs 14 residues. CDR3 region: CASTPGGSNQPQHF. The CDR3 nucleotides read TGTGCCAGCACCCCGGGTGGTAGCAATCAGCCCCAGCATTTT.

The DNA of the CDR3 is TGTGCCAGCAGCTCGGGATCTCTAAGGCCCTACGAGCAGTACTTC. Protein product: CASSSGSLRPYEQYF. The chain employs TRBV28 and TRBJ2-7; maybe TRBD2 (5 bases). There are 15 residues in the CDR3. CDR1 and CDR2 (germline): MDHEN, SYDVKM. V lost 6 bases and J 2 bases, leaving 17 bases between the germline ends.

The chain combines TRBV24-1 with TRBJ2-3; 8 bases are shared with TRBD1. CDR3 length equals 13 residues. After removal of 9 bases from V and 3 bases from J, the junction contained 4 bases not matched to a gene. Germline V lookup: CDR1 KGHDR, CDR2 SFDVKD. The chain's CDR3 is CATEGQETDTQYF. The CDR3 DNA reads TGTGCCACCGAGGGACAGGAGACAGATACGCAGTATTTT.

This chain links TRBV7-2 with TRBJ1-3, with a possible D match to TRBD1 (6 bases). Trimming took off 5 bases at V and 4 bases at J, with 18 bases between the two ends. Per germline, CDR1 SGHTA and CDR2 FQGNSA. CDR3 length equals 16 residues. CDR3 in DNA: TGTGCCAGCAGCCGCACCCCTACAGGGTTAGGAAACACCATATATTTT. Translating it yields CASSRTPTGLGNTIYF.

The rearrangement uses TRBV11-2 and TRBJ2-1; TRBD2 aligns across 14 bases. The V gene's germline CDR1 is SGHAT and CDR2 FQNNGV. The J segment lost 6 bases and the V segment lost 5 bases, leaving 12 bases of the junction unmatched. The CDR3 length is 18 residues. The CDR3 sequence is CASSPMGGLAGATNEQFF. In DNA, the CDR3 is TGTGCCAGCAGCCCCATGGGGGGACTAGCGGGAGCCACCAATGAGCAGTTCTTC.

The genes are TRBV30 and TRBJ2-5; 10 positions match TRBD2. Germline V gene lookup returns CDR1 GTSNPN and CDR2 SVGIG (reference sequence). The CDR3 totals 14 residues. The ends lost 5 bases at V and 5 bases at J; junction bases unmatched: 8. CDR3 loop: CAWLGRLAGETQYF. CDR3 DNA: TGTGCCTGGCTTGGGCGACTAGCGGGTGAGACCCAGTACTTC.

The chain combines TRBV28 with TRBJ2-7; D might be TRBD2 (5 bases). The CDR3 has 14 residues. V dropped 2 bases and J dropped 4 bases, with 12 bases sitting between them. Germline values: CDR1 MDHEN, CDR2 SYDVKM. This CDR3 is CASSLEGESYEQYF. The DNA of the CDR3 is TGTGCCAGCAGTTTAGAGGGAGAGTCTTACGAGCAGTACTTC.

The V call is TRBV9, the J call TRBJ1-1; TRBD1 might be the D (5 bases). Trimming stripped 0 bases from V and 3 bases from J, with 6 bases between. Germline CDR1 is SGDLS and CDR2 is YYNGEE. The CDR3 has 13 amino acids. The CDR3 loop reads CASSVEGYTEAFF. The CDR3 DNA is TGTGCCAGCAGCGTAGAGGGGTACACTGAAGCTTTCTTT. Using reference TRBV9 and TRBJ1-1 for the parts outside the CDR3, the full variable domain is DSGVTQTPKHLITATGQRVTLRCSPRSGDLSVYWYQQSLDQGLQFLIQYYNGEERAKGNILERFSAQQFPDLHSELNLSSLELGDSALYFCASSVEGYTEAFFGQGTRLTVV.

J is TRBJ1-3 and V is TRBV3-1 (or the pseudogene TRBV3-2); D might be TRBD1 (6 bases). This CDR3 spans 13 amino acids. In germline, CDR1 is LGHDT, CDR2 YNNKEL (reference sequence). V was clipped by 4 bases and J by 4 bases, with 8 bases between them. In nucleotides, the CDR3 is TGTGCCAGCAGCCTACAGGGAGGAAACACCATATATTTT. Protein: CASSLQGGNTIYF.

This CDR3 is CASSSHSMNTEAFF. In nucleotides, the CDR3 is TGTGCCAGCAGTTCACACAGCATGAACACTGAAGCTTTCTTT. The J gene is TRBJ1-1, the V gene TRBV27; D not certain. V lost 4 bases and J lost 0, with 9 bases in between. Germline CDR1 and CDR2: MNHEY and SMNVEV (reference sequence). There are 14 residues in the CDR3.

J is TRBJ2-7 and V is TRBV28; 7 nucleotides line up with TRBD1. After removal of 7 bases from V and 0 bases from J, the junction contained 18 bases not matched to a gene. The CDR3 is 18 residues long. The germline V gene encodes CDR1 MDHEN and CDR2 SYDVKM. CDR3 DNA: TGTGCCAGCACGCGTACGGCGGGCAGGGGGTTTCTCTCCTACGAGCAGTACTTC. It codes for CASTRTAGRGFLSYEQYF.

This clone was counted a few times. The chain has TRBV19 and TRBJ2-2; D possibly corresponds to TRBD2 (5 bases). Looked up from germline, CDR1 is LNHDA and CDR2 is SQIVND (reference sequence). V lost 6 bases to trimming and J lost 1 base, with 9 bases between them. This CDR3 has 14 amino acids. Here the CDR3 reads CASRGVLNTGELFF. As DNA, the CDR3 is TGTGCCAGTAGGGGAGTTTTGAACACCGGGGAGCTGTTTTTT. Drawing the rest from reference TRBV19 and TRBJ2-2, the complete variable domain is DGGITQSPKYLFRKEGQNVTLSCEQNLNHDAMYWYRQDPGQGLRLIYYSQIVNDFQKGDIAEGYSVSREKKESFPLTVTSAQKNPTAFYLCASRGVLNTGELFFGEGSRLTVL.

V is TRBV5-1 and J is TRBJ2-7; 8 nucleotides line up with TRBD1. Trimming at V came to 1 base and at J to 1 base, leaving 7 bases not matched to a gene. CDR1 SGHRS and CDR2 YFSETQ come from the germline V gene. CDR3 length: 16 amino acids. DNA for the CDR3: TGCGCCAGCAGCTTGCTTCCTACAGGGGGTTCCTACGAGCAGTACTTC. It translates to CASSLLPTGGSYEQYF. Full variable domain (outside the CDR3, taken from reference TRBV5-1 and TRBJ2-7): KAGVTQTPRYLIKTRGQQVTLSCSPISGHRSVSWYQQTPGQGLQFLFEYFSETQRNKGNFPGRFSGRQFSNSRSEMNVSTLELGDSALYLCASSLLPTGGSYEQYFGPGTRLTVT.

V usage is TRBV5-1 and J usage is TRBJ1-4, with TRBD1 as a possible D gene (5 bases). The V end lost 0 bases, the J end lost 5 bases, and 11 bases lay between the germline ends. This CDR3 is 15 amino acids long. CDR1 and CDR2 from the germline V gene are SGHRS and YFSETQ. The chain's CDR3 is CASSLGGGTNEKLFF. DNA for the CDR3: TGCGCCAGCAGCTTGGGCGGGGGGACCAATGAAAAACTGTTTTTT.

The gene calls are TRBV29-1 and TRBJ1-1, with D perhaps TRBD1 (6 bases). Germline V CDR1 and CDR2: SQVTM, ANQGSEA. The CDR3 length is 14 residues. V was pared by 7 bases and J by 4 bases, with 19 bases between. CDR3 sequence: CSACYTGQGTEAFF. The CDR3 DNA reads TGCAGCGCCTGTTATACAGGGCAGGGCACTGAAGCTTTCTTT.

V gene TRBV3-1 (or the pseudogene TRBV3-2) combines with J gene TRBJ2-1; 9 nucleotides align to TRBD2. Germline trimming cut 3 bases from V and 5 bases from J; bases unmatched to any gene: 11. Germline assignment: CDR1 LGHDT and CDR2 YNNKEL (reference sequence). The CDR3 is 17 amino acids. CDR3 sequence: CASSQSTWTSVDNEQFF. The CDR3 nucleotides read TGTGCCAGCAGCCAGAGCACTTGGACTAGCGTCGACAATGAGCAGTTCTTC.

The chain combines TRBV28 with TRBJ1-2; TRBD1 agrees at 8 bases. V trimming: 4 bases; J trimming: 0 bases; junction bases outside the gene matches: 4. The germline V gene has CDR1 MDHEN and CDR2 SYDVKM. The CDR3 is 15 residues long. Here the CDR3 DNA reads TGTGCCAGCAGTTCCCGACAGGGGCCTAACTATGGCTACACCTTC. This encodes CASSSRQGPNYGYTF.

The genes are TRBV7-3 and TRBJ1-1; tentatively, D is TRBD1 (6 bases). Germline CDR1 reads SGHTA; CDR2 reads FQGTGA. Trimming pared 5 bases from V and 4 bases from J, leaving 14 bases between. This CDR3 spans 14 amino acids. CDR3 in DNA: TGTGCCAGCAGCCTCGGGGGGGCGGGCACTGAAGCTTTCTTT. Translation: CASSLGGAGTEAFF.

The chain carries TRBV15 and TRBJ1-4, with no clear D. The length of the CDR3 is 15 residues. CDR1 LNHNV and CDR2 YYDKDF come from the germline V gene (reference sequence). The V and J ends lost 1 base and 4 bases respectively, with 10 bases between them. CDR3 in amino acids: CATSRVLQINEKLFF. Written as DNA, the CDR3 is TGTGCCACCAGCAGAGTCTTACAGATTAATGAAAAACTGTTTTTT. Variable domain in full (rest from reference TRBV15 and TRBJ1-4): DAMVIQNPRYQVTQFGKPVTLSCSQTLNHNVMYWYQQKSSQAPKLLFHYYDKDFNNEADTPDNFQSRRPNTSFCFLDIRSPGLGDTAMYLCATSRVLQINEKLFFGSGTQLSVL.

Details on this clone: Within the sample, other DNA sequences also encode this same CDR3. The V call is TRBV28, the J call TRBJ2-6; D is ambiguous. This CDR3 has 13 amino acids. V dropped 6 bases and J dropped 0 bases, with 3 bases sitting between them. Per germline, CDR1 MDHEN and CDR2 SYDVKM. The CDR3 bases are TGTGCCAGCAGCCTCTCTGGGGCCAACGTCCTGACTTTC. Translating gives CASSLSGANVLTF.

CDR3 bases: TGTGCCACCTCAATCGTCAGGGGCAGCAATCAGCCCCAGCATTTT. It is translated as CATSIVRGSNQPQHF. The chain links TRBV19 to TRBJ1-5; a possible D gene is TRBD1 (6 bases). The V gene lost 10 bases and the J gene lost 1 base, with 17 bases spanning the gap. The CDR3 contains 15 residues. Germline values: CDR1 LNHDA, CDR2 SQIVND (reference sequence).

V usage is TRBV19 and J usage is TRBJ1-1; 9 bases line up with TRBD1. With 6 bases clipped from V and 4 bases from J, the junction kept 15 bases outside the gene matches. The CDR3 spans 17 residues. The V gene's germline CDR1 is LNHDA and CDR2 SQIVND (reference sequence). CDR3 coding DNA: TGTGCCAGTAGCATCCTTGCGGACAGGGGAGTTAGCACTGAAGCTTTCTTT. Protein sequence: CASSILADRGVSTEAFF.

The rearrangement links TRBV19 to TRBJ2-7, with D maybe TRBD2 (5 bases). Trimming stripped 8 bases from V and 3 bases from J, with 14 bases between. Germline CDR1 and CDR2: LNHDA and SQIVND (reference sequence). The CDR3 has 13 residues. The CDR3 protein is CASSFGLFYEQYF. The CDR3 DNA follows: TGTGCCAGTTCATTCGGACTCTTCTACGAGCAGTACTTC.

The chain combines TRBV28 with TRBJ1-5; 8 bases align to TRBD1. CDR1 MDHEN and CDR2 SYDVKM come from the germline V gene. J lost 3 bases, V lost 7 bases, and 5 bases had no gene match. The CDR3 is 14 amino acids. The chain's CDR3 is CASTMGQANQPQHF. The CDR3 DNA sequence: TGTGCCAGCACCATGGGACAGGCCAATCAGCCCCAGCATTTT.

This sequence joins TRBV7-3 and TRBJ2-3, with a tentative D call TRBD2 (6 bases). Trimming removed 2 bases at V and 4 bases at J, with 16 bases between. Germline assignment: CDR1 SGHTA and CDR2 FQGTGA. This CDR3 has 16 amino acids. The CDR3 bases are TGTGCCAGCAGCTTAGCTCCAGCGGCGGGATCAGATACGCAGTATTTT. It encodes CASSLAPAAGSDTQYF. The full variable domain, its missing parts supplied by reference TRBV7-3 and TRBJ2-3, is GAGVSQTPSNKVTEKGKYVELRCDPISGHTALYWYRQSLGQGPEFLIYFQGTGAADDSGLPNDRFFAVRPEGSVSTLKIQRTERGDSAVYLCASSLAPAAGSDTQYFGPGTRLTVL.

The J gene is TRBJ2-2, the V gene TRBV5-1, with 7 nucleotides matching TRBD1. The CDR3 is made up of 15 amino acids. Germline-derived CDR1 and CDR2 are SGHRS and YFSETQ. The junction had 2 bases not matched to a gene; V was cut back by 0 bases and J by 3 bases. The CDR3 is CASSLGQGDTGELFF. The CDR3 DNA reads TGCGCCAGCAGCTTGGGACAGGGAGACACCGGGGAGCTGTTTTTT.

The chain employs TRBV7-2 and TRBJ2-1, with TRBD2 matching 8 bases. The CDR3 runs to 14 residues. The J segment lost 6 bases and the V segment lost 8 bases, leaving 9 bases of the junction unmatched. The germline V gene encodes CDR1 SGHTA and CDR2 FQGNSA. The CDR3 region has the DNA TGTGCCAGCTGCTACACTAGCGGCAGCAATGAGCAGTTCTTC. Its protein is CASCYTSGSNEQFF.

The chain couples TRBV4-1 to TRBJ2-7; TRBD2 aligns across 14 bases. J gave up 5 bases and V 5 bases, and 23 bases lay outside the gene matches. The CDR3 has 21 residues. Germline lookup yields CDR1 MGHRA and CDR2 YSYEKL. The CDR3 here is CASSISGAGTSGRYISHEQYF. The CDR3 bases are TGCGCCAGCAGCATCTCCGGGGCCGGGACTAGCGGGAGATATATCAGCCACGAGCAGTACTTC.

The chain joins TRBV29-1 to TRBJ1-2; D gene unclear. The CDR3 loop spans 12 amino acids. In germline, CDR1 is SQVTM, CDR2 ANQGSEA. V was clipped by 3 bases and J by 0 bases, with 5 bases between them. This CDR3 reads CSVEGSNYGYTF. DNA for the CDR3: TGCAGCGTTGAGGGCTCTAACTATGGCTACACCTTC.

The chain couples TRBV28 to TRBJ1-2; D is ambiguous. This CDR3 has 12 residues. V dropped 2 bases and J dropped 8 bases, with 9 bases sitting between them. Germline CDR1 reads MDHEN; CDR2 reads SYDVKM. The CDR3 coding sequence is TGTGCCAGCAGTTTAGCTGCGAGGGGCTACACCTTC. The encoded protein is CASSLAARGYTF.